This T cell receptor (beta chain) emerged from a study of regulatory T cells in long-lasting Graves disease. Study-wide context: Antithyroid drug intake by newly diagnosed Graves' patients had lasted under 3 months. Study-level results: Persistent Graves' patients showed less TCR diversity than newly diagnosed patients showed.

Indicated time point: newly diagnosed GD, antithyroid drugs for less than 3 months. The TCR library was made from RNA extracted from PBMCs. EDTA tubes were used for drawing approximately 9 milliliters of peripheral blood. This clonotype was seen at least ten times. Antigen specificity is unknown. Construction of TCR beta libraries relied on iRepertoire HTBI primers and on Arm-PCR targeting CDR3 regions. TCRdb independently ran MiXCR on the multiplex PCR reads; one entry per CDR3 protein. This table holds 250,000 or so distinct CDR3 sequences, 20% to 25% found once. Material: peripheral blood mononuclear cells (PBMCs), obtained at new diagnosis, from a patient treated with antithyroid drugs. This sequence originates from a female donor with Graves disease.

The CDR3 sequence is CASSYRRHFQETQYF. The CDR3 DNA is TGTGCCAGCAGTTACAGGAGACATTTCCAAGAGACCCAGTACTTC. The rearrangement joins TRBV6-5 to TRBJ2-5; D not resolved. The CDR3 length is 15 residues. V was pared by 2 bases and J by 1 base, with 11 bases between. Germline V gives CDR1 MNHEY, CDR2 SVGAGI.